What follows are 16 T cell receptor beta chains derived from one specimen sequenced in a study of cytomegalovirus exposure and HLA in healthy donors. Primers for the PCR totalled 60 Vbeta and 13 Jbeta. Assay: immunoSEQ multiplex PCR; the TCRdb copy retains only in-frame clones and omits some. This table has approximately 150,000 clones, around 72% appearing once. The sequencing input was PBMCs. The receptors were sampled from a man aged 40-55 years in good health and CMV-seronegative.

This chain joins TRBV27 and TRBJ1-5, with 8 bases lining up with TRBD1. The V segment lost 2 bases and the J segment 6 bases; nucleotides outside the gene matches: 9. CDR1 and CDR2 (germline): MNHEY, SMNVEV (reference sequence). CDR3 length: 16 amino acids. CDR3 amino acids: CASSLVYDRGGQPQHF. The CDR3 bases are TGTGCCAGCAGTTTAGTTTACGACAGGGGCGGTCAGCCCCAGCATTTT.

This clone has a handful of counts. The chain employs TRBV7-9 and TRBJ1-6; TRBD1 agrees at 11 bases. The CDR3 loop spans 15 amino acids. Trimming cost V 1 base and J 9 bases; bases outside gene matches: 2. Germline V gene lookup returns CDR1 SEHNR and CDR2 FQNEAQ (reference sequence). Here the CDR3 DNA reads TGTGCCAGCAGCTTAGTGGACAGGGGGCTTTCACCCCTCCACTTT. Translated, it gives CASSLVDRGLSPLHF.

In this sample, this clone turned up a few times. The rearrangement links TRBV9 to TRBJ2-7, with 7 bases fitting TRBD2. Germline trimming cut 0 bases from V and 5 bases from J; bases unmatched to any gene: 2. CDR1 and CDR2 (germline): SGDLS, YYNGEE. The CDR3 spans 13 residues. In DNA form, the CDR3 reads TGTGCCAGCAGCGTAGGTGGGGGGGACGAGCAGTACTTC. Translated, it gives CASSVGGGDEQYF.

The chain joins TRBV5-5 to TRBJ2-7; a possible D gene is TRBD1 (6 bases). Germline values: CDR1 SGHKS, CDR2 YYEKEE (reference sequence). The CDR3 has 16 amino acids. V lost 1 base and J 2 bases, leaving 16 bases between the germline ends. Here the CDR3 DNA reads TGTGCCAGCAGCTTGTTCGGGACGGACAGCACCTACGAGCAGTACTTC. Translated: CASSLFGTDSTYEQYF.

About this clone: The junction does not match germline at one end; this may be a read error. The rearrangement uses TRBV5-6 and TRBJ1-5; 8 bases agree with TRBD1. The germline V gene encodes CDR1 SGHDT and CDR2 YYEEEE. CDR3 size: 15 residues. This CDR3 reads CASSLTGGGNQPQNF. CDR3 coding DNA: TGTGCCAGCAGCTTGACAGGGGGGGGGAATCAGCCCCAGAATTTT.

The CDR3 coding sequence is TGTGCCAGCTCACCACTACAACCTAACACTGAAGCTTTCTTT. It is translated as CASSPLQPNTEAFF. The V call is TRBV18, the J call TRBJ1-1, with D hard to call. Germline CDR1 KGHSH, CDR2 LQKENI. Trimming pared 1 base from V and 2 bases from J, leaving 8 bases between. The CDR3 loop spans 14 amino acids.

The chain's CDR3 is CARAPAGYLSGAFF. The CDR3 region has the DNA TGTGCCAGAGCCCCCGCGGGGTATTTGTCCGGAGCTTTCTTT. This sequence joins TRBV2 and TRBJ1-1, with D hard to call. The germline V gene encodes CDR1 SNHLY and CDR2 FYNNEI. Trimming stripped 9 bases from V and 10 bases from J, with 24 bases between. The CDR3 is made up of 14 amino acids.

This rearrangement joins TRBV11-2 to TRBJ1-1, with D perhaps TRBD1 (5 bases). The CDR3 runs to 18 residues. CDR1 SGHAT and CDR2 FQNNGV come from the germline V gene. Deletions cut 5 bases from V and 0 bases from J, with 22 bases between. CDR3 nucleotides: TGTGCCAGCAGCCAAGCCCCTTACTTACAGGACATGAACACTGAAGCTTTCTTT. Translated: CASSQAPYLQDMNTEAFF.

This chain joins TRBV29-1 and TRBJ1-2; TRBD1 aligns across 7 bases. The CDR3 totals 13 residues. J was trimmed by 8 bases and V by 5 bases; bases with no gene match: 11. Germline CDR1 SQVTM, CDR2 ANQGSEA. This chain's CDR3 is CSVKSETGRGYTF. In DNA, the CDR3 is TGCAGCGTTAAATCCGAGACAGGGCGCGGCTACACCTTC. The variable domain in full, with the rest retrieved from reference TRBV29-1 and TRBJ1-2, is SAVISQKPSRDICQRGTSLTIQCQVDSQVTMMFWYRQQPGQSLTLIATANQGSEATYESGFVIDKFPISRPNLTFSTLTVSNMSPEDSSIYLCSVKSETGRGYTFGSGTRLTVV.

The V gene is TRBV5-4, the J gene TRBJ2-7; D possibly corresponds to TRBD1 (6 bases). The V end was cut by 4 bases, the J end by 5 bases, with 19 bases between. Looked up from germline, CDR1 is SGHNT and CDR2 is YYREEE (reference sequence). The CDR3 consists of 15 residues. The CDR3 region is CASSRDGKGDHEQYF. The CDR3 coding sequence is TGTGCCAGCAGCCGGGATGGTAAGGGGGACCACGAGCAGTACTTC. Combining the CDR3 with reference TRBV5-4 and TRBJ2-7 gives the whole variable domain ETGVTQSPTHLIKTRGQQVTLRCSSQSGHNTVSWYQQALGQGPQFIFQYYREEENGRGNFPPRFSGLQFPNYSSELNVNALELDDSALYLCASSRDGKGDHEQYFGPGTRLTVT.

The chain employs TRBV5-5 and TRBJ2-7, with D perhaps TRBD2 (5 bases). Trimming took off 4 bases at V and 1 base at J, with 9 bases between the two ends. The CDR3 loop spans 13 amino acids. CDR1 SGHKS and CDR2 YYEKEE come from the germline V gene (reference sequence). CDR3 region: CASSRWESYEQYF. CDR3 nucleotides: TGTGCCAGCAGCCGGTGGGAGTCCTACGAGCAGTACTTC. The full variable domain, rest sourced from reference TRBV5-5 and TRBJ2-7, is DAGVTQSPTHLIKTRGQQVTLRCSPISGHKSVSWYQQVLGQGPQFIFQYYEKEERGRGNFPDRFSARQFPNYSSELNVNALLLGDSALYLCASSRWESYEQYFGPGTRLTVT.

The chain uses TRBV7-2 and TRBJ2-2; D gene uncertain. V lost 0 bases to trimming and J lost 0 bases, with 8 bases between them. This CDR3 region has 16 residues. CDR1 and CDR2 (germline): SGHTA, FQGNSA. The CDR3 sequence is CASSLASSANTGELFF. The CDR3 DNA follows: TGTGCCAGCAGCTTAGCGTCAAGCGCGAACACCGGGGAGCTGTTTTTT.

This clone has only a few counts. This chain connects TRBV27 to TRBJ1-1, with D possibly TRBD1 on 5 matching bases. Trimming pared 2 bases from V and 5 bases from J, leaving 12 bases between. Germline V gene sequence: CDR1 MNHEY, CDR2 SMNVEV (reference sequence). The CDR3 has 14 amino acids. The CDR3 DNA sequence: TGTGCCAGCAGTTTACTGACAGTCGGGACTGAAGCTTTCTTT. This sequence encodes CASSLLTVGTEAFF.

The genes are TRBV5-1 and TRBJ2-3, with unresolved D. V shed 0 bases and J shed 4 bases, with 6 bases lying between them. The CDR3 consists of 13 residues. Germline-derived CDR1 and CDR2 are SGHRS and YFSETQ. The CDR3 DNA is TGCGCCAGCAGCTTGGCGAGTGCAGATACGCAGTATTTT. The encoded protein is CASSLASADTQYF.

This chain uses TRBV5-8 with TRBJ1-5; D gene unclear. CDR1 and CDR2 (germline): SGHTS, YDEGEE. V lost 2 bases to trimming and J lost 5 bases, with 8 bases between them. The CDR3 loop spans 13 amino acids. CDR3 sequence (DNA): TGTGCCAGCAGCTTAGACGGGGATCAGCCCCAGCATTTT. Protein sequence: CASSLDGDQPQHF.

The chain employs TRBV6-5 and TRBJ1-6; 7 nucleotides agree with TRBD1. Germline lookup yields CDR1 MNHEY and CDR2 SVGAGI. The CDR3 is made up of 15 amino acids. V was clipped by 5 bases and J by 7 bases; unmatched bases: 8. The CDR3 protein is CASSPPGQNNSPLHF. CDR3 DNA sequence: TGTGCCAGCAGTCCGCCGGGACAGAACAATTCACCCCTCCACTTT.